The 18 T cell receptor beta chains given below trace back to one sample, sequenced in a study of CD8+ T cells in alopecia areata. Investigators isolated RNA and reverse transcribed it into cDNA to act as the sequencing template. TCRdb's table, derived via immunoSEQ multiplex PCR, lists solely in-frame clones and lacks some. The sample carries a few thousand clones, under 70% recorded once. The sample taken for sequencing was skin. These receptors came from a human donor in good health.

This CDR3 reads CASSEAGYNSPLHF. The CDR3 DNA is TGTGCCAGCAGTGAAGCGGGGTATAATTCACCCCTCCACTTT. The chain uses TRBV6-1 and TRBJ1-6; no firm D call. CDR1 and CDR2 from the germline V gene are MNHNS and SASEGT. Trimming removed 0 bases at V and 4 bases at J, with 4 bases between. The CDR3 is made up of 14 amino acids.

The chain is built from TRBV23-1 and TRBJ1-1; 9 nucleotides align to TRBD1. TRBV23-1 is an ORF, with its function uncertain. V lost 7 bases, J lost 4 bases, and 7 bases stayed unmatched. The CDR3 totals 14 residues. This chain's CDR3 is CASTEGQGFTEAFF. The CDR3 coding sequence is TGCGCCAGCACTGAGGGACAGGGCTTCACTGAAGCTTTCTTT.

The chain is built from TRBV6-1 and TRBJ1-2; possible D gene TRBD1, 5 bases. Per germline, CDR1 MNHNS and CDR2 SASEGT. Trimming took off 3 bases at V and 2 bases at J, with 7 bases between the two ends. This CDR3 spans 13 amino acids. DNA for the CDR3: TGTGCCAGCAGTGAGCGGGACAACTATGGCTACACCTTC. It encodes CASSERDNYGYTF.

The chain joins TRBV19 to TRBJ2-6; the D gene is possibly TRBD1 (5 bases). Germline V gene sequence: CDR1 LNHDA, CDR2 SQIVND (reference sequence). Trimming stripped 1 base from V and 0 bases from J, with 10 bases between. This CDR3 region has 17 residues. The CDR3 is CASSIGTPSSGANVLTF. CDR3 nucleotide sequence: TGTGCCAGTAGTATAGGGACACCAAGCTCTGGGGCCAACGTCCTGACTTTC.

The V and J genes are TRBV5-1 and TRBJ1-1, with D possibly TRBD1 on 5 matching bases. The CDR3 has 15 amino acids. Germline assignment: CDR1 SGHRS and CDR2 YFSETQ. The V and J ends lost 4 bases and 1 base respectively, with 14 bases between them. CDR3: CASSPYRGTNTEAFF. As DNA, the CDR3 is TGCGCCAGCAGCCCATATAGGGGAACGAACACTGAAGCTTTCTTT.

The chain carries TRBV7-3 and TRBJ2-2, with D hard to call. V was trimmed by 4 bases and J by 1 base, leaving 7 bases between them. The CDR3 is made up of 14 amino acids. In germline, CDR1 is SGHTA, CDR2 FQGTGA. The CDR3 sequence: CASSSNVNTGELFF. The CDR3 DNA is TGTGCCAGCAGCTCGAACGTGAACACCGGGGAGCTGTTTTTT. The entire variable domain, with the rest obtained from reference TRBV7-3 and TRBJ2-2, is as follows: GAGVSQTPSNKVTEKGKYVELRCDPISGHTALYWYRQSLGQGPEFLIYFQGTGAADDSGLPNDRFFAVRPEGSVSTLKIQRTERGDSAVYLCASSSNVNTGELFFGEGSRLTVL.

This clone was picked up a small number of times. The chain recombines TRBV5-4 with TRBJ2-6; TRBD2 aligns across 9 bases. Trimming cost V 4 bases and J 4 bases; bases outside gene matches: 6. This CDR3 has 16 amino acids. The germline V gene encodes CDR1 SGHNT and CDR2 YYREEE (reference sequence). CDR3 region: CASSNRGGGGANVLTF. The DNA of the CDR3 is TGTGCCAGCAGCAACCGCGGGGGGGGCGGGGCCAACGTCCTGACTTTC.

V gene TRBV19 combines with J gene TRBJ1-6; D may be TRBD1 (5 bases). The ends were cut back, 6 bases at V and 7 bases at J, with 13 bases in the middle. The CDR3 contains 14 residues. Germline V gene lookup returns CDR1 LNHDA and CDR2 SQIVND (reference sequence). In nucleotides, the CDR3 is TGTGCCAGTAGCGTCCCGGGACGGAATTCACCCCTCCACTTT. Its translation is CASSVPGRNSPLHF.

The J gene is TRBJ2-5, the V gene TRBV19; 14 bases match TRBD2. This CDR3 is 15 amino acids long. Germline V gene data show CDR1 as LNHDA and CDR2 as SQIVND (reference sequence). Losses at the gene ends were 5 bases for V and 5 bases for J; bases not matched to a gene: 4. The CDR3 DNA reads TGTGCCAGTAGTCTCGGGACTAGCGGGAGCGAGACCCAGTACTTC. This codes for CASSLGTSGSETQYF.

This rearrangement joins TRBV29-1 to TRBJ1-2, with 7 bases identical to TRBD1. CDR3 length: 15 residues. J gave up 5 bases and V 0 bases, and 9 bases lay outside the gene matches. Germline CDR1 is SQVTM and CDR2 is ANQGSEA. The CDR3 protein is CSVEDPDRDRYGYTF. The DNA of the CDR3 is TGCAGCGTTGAAGACCCTGACAGGGATCGGTATGGCTACACCTTC. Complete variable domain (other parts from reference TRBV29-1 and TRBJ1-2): SAVISQKPSRDICQRGTSLTIQCQVDSQVTMMFWYRQQPGQSLTLIATANQGSEATYESGFVIDKFPISRPNLTFSTLTVSNMSPEDSSIYLCSVEDPDRDRYGYTFGSGTRLTVV.

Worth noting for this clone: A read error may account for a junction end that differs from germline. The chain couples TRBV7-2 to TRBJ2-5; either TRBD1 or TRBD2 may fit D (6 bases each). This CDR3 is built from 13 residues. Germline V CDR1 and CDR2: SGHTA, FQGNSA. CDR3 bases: TGTGCCAGCAGCATAGCGGACAGAGAGACCCAGTACTTC. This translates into CASSIADRETQYF.

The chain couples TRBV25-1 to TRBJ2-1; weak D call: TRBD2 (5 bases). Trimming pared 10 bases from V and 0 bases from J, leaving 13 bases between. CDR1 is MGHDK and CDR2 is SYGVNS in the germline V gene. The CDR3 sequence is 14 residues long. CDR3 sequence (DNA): TGTGCCACCCTTACCGGGAACTCCTACAATGAGCAGTTCTTC. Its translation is CATLTGNSYNEQFF.

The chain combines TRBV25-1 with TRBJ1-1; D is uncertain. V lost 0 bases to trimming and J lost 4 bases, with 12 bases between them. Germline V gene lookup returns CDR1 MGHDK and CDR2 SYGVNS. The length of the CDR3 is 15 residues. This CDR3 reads CASSEYPLSSTEAFF. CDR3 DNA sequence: TGTGCCAGCAGTGAATATCCTCTATCCAGCACTGAAGCTTTCTTT.

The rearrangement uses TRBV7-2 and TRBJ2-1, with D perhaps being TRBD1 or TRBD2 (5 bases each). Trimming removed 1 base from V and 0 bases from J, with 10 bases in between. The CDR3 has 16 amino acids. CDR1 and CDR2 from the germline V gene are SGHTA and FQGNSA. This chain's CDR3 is CASSLGGESSYNEQFF. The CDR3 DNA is TGTGCCAGCAGCTTAGGAGGGGAGAGCTCCTACAATGAGCAGTTCTTC.

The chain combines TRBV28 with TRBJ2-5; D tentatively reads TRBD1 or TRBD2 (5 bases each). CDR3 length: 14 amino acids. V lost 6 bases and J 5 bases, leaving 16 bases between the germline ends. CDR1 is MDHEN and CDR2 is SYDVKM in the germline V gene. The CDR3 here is CASRIMQGGETQYF. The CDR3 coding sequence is TGTGCCAGCAGGATAATGCAGGGCGGGGAGACCCAGTACTTC.

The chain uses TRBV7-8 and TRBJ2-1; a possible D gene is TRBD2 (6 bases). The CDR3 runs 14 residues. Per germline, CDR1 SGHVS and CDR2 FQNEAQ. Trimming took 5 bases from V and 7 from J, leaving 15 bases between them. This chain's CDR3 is CASSRMAGNNEQFF. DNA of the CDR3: TGTGCCAGCAGCCGGATGGCGGGGAATAATGAGCAGTTCTTC.

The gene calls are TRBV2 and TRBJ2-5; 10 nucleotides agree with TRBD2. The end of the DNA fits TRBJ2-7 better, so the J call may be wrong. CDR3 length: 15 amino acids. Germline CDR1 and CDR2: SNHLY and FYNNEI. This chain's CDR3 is CASNELAGLSYEQYF. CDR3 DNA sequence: TGTGCCAGCAACGAACTAGCGGGATTATCCTACGAGCAGTACTTC.

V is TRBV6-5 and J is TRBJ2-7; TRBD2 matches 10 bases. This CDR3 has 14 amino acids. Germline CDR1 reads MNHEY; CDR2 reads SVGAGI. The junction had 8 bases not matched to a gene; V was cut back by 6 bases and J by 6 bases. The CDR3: CASSLLAGEGEQYF. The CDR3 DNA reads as TGTGCCAGCAGCCTTCTAGCGGGAGAGGGCGAGCAGTACTTC.